This T cell receptor beta chain was profiled in a study of CD8 T cells in ankylosing spondylitis. Overall study results and limits: Apparently characteristic of ankylosing spondylitis blood was a TCR beta motif (about 8 highly homologous variants). Disease-linked clones proved CD8+ and comparatively uncommon in peripheral blood.

In the case of this clonotype: No antigen is known for it.

Trimming took 0 bases from V and 0 from J, leaving 11 bases between them. This CDR3 is 16 amino acids long. Germline V gives CDR1 DFQATT, CDR2 SNEGSKA (reference sequence). One entry per CDR3 protein, called by TCRdb with MiXCR from the 5' RACE reads. The repertoire includes about 340,000 distinct CDR3 sequences, roughly 15% of them detected once, and about 1.1% sits in the top ten. The specimen was blood, either unsorted or a sorted T cell fraction (not recorded which). The chain joins TRBV20-1 to TRBJ2-2; possible D gene TRBD1, 5 bases. The clonotype was recovered from a male donor with ankylosing spondylitis or in good health (not recorded which). This chain's CDR3 is CSARDTGRSNTGELFF. The CDR3 nucleotides are TGCAGTGCTAGAGACACAGGACGCTCGAACACCGGGGAGCTGTTTTTT.